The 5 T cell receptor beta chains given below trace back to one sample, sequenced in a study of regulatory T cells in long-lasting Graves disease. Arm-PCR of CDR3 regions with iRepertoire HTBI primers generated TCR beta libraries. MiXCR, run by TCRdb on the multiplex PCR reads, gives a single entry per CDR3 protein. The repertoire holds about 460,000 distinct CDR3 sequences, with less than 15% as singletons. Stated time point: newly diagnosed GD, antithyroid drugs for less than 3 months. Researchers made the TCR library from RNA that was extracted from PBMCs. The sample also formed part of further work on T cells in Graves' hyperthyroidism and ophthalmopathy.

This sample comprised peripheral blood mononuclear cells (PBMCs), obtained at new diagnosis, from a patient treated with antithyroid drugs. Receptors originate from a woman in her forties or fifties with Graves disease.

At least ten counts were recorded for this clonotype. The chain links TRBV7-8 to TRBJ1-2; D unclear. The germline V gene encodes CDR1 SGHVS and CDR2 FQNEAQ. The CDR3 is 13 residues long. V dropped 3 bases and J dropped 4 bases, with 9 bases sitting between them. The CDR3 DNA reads TGTGCCAGCAGCTTCGAGTTCCTCTATGGCTACACCTTC. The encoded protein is CASSFEFLYGYTF.

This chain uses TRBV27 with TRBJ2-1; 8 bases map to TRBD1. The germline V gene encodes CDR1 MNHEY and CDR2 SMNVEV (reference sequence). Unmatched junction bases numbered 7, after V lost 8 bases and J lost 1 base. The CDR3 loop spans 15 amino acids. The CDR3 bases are TGTGCCAGCGCGCGGACAGGGAGTTCCTACAATGAGCAGTTCTTC. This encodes CASARTGSSYNEQFF.

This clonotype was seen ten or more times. The CDR3 DNA follows: TGTGCCAGCAGTTCCGACAGGGGGTTGGCCTACACCTTC. Protein sequence: CASSSDRGLAYTF. The V and J genes are TRBV6-2 or TRBV6-3 and TRBJ1-2, with 9 bases aligning to TRBD1. Germline trimming cut 4 bases from V and 10 bases from J; bases unmatched to any gene: 7. Germline V CDR1 and CDR2: MNHEY, SVGEGT. There are 13 residues in the CDR3.

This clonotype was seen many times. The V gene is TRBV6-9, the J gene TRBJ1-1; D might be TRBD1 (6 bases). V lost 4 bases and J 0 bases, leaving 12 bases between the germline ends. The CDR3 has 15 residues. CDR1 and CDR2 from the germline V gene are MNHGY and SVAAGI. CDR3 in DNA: TGTGCCAGCAGTTTGGGGGGCTCTATGAACACTGAAGCTTTCTTT. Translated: CASSLGGSMNTEAFF.

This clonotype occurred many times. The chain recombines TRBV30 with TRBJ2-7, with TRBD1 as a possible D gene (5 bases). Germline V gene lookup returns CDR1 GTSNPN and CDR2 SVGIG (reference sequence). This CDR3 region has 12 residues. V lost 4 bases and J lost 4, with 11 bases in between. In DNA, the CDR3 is TGTGCCTGGAAGGGTGACAGTTACGAGCAGTACTTC. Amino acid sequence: CAWKGDSYEQYF.